This TCR beta chain was identified in a study of T-cell reconstitution after alpha-beta-depleted transplantation in children. Preparation of the TCRbeta library involved a method that used unique molecular identifiers. TCRdb itself ran the PCR reads through MiXCR, one entry per CDR3 protein. The sample has about 200,000 distinct CDR3 sequences, more than 14% seen once; the top ten hold 13%. This clonotype was counted only a few times. V was cut by 8 bases and J by 0 bases, with 20 bases left in between. Germline CDR1 reads MNHNS; CDR2 reads SASEGT. This CDR3 has 17 residues. This chain connects TRBV6-1 to TRBJ1-5; D not certain. The specimen comprised PBMCs from the stem cell graft donor, sampled from the stem cell graft. This sequence was found in a human donor who donated a stem cell graft to a child with acute lymphoblastic leukemia. The CDR3 sequence is CASRKQPGKDSNQPQHF. In DNA form, the CDR3 reads TGTGCCAGCCGGAAACAACCGGGAAAAGATAGCAATCAGCCCCAGCATTTT.